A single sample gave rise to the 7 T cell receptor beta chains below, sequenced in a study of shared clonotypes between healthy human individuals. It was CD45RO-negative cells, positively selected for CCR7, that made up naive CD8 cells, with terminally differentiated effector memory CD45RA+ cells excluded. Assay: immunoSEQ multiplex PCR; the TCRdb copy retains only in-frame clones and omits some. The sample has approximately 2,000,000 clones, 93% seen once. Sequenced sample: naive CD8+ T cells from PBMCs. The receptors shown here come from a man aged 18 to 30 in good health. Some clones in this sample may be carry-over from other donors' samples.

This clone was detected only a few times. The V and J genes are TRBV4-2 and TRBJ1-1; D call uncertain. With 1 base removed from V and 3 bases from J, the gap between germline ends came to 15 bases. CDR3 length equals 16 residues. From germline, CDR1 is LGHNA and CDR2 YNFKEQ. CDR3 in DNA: TGTGCCAGCAGCCAAGGGCCTCAAGGGTTGCACACTGAAGCTTTCTTT. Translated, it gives CASSQGPQGLHTEAFF.

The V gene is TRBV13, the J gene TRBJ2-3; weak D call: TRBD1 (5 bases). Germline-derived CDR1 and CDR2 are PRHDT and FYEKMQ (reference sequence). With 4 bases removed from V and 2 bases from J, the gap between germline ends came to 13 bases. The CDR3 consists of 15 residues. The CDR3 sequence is CASSSMDTTTDTQYF. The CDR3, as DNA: TGTGCCAGCAGCTCAATGGACACGACCACAGATACGCAGTATTTT.

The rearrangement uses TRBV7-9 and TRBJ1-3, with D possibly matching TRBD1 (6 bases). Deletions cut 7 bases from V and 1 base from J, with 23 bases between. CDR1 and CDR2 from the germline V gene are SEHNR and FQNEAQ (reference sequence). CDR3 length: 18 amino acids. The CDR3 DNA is TGTGCCAGCACATTAGCGACACTACGGGACATTTCTGGAAACACCATATATTTT. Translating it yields CASTLATLRDISGNTIYF.

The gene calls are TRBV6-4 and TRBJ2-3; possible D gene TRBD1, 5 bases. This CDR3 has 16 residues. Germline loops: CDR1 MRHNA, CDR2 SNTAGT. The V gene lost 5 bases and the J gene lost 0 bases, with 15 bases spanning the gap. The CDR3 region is CASSIDRVFSTDTQYF. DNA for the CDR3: TGTGCCAGCAGTATTGACAGAGTATTTAGCACAGATACGCAGTATTTT.

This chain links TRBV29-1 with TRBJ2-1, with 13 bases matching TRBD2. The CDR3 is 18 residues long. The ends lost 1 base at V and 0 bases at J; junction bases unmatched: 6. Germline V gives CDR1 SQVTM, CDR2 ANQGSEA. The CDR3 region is CSVEGLAGGFHSYNEQFF. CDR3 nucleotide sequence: TGCAGCGTTGAAGGACTAGCGGGGGGATTCCACTCCTACAATGAGCAGTTCTTC.

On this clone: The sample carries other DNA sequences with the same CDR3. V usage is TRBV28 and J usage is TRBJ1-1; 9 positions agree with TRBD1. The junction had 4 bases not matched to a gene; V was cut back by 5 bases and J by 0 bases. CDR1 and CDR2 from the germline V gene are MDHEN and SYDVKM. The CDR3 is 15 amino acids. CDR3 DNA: TGTGCCAGCAGTCCGCGACAGGGGGTGAACACTGAAGCTTTCTTT. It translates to CASSPRQGVNTEAFF.

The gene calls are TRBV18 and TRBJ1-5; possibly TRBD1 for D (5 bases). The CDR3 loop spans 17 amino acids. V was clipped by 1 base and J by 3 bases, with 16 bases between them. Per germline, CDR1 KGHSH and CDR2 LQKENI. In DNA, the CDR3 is TGTGCCAGCTCACCACTGGGGCCCAGGGATCTCAATCAGCCCCAGCATTTT. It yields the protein CASSPLGPRDLNQPQHF.